The clone carrying this T cell receptor (beta chain) has more than one count but fewer than ten. The target antigen is unknown. For TCRbeta, the library was prepared with unique molecular identifiers. TCRdb re-derived calls from the PCR reads in MiXCR, one entry per CDR3 protein. The data show 530,000 or so distinct CDR3 sequences, roughly 30% seen once. These data originate in a study of T-cell reconstitution after alpha-beta-depleted transplantation in children. The study, taken as a whole, reports: A year had passed since transplant, and T-cell counts and diversity by then came mostly from newly produced T cells. Expanded graft clones, several hundred of them, were reportedly the source of alpha-beta T cells about two months after transplant. Surviving recipient T cells and thymic progenitors produced the high day-60 TCRbeta diversity seen in some patients.

The TCR originated in a boy younger than two with Wiskott-Aldrich syndrome, due to receive a stem cell transplant. Sequenced here: PBMCs, sampled before TCRalphabeta/CD19-depleted stem cell transplant.

The CDR3 DNA reads TGTGCCACCGAGGAAGGGGGGCAAGAGACCCAGTACTTC. As protein: CATEEGGQETQYF. This sequence joins TRBV15 and TRBJ2-5, with D perhaps being TRBD1 or TRBD2 (6 bases each). V lost 8 bases, J lost 2 bases, and 12 bases lay in between. The CDR3 has 13 amino acids. Germline V CDR1 and CDR2: LNHNV, YYDKDF (reference sequence).